One T cell receptor beta chain is described in this entry. A distinct unique molecular identifier was carried by each TCR cDNA molecule. TCRdb re-derived calls from the 5' RACE reads in MiXCR, one entry per CDR3 protein. In the table there are roughly 39,000 distinct CDR3 sequences, approximately 6.3% of which are singletons. Regarding time point: sample taken at primary tumor resection. Whole RNA obtained from tumor, nontumor lung or frozen PBMC underwent sequencing without sorting. Patients with untreated early-stage non-small cell lung cancer, numbering some 68, were the donors. Trimming took 3 bases from V and 4 from J, leaving 12 bases between them. The CDR3 runs to 14 residues. The germline V gene encodes CDR1 SGDLS and CDR2 YYNGEE. The sample comes from a study of spatial heterogeneity in lung cancer.

This receptor was taken from a male donor with early-stage non-small cell lung cancer. The starting material was PBMCs, obtained at surgery. The chain joins TRBV9 to TRBJ2-3, with a possible D match to TRBD2 (7 bases). CDR3 region: CASSGGGRADTQYF. The CDR3 nucleotides are TGTGCCAGCAGCGGGGGGGGGCGGGCAGATACGCAGTATTTT.